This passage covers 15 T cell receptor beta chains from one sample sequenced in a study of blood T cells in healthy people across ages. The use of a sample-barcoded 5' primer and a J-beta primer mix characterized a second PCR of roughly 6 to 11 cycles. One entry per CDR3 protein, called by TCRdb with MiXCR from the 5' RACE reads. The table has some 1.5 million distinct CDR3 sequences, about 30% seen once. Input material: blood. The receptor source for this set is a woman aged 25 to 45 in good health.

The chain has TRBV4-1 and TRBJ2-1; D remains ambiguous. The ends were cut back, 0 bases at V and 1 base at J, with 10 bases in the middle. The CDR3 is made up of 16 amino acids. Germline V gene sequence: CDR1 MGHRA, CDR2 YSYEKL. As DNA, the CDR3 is TGCGCCAGCAGCCAAGAGGTAAGGGCATCCTACAATGAGCAGTTCTTC. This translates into CASSQEVRASYNEQFF.

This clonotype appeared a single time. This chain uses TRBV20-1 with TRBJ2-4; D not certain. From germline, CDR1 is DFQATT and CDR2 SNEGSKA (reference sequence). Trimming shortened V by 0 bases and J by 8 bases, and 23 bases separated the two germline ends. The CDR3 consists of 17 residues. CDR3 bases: TGCAGTGCTAGAGATCCCAAGTCCGGATTCATTTCCTACATTCAGTACTTC. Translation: CSARDPKSGFISYIQYF.

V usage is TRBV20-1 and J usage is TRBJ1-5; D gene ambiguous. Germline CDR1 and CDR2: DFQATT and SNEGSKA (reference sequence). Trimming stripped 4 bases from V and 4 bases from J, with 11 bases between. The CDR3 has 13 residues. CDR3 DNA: TGCAGTGCTACGGCAACGGGGAATCAGCCCCAGCATTTT. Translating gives CSATATGNQPQHF.

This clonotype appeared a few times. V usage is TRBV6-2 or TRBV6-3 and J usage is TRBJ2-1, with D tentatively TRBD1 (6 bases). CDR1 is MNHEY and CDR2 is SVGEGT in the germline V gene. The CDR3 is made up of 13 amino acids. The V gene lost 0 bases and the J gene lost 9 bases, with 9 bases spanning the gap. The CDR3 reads CASSYSEGGEQFF. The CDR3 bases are TGTGCCAGCAGTTACTCTGAAGGGGGTGAGCAGTTCTTC.

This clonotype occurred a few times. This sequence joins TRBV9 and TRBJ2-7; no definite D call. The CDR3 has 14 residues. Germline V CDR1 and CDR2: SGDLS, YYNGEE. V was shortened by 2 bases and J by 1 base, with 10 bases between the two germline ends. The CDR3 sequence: CASSVSGFSYEQYF. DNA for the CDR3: TGTGCCAGCAGCGTTTCCGGGTTTTCCTACGAGCAGTACTTC.

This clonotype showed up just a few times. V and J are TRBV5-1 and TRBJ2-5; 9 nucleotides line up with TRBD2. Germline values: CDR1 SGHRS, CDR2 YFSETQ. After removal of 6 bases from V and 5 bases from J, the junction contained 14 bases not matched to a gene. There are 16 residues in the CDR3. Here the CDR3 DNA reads TGCGCCAGCAACCTCGCGGGAGGGGGGGGTCAGGAGACCCAGTACTTC. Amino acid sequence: CASNLAGGGGQETQYF.

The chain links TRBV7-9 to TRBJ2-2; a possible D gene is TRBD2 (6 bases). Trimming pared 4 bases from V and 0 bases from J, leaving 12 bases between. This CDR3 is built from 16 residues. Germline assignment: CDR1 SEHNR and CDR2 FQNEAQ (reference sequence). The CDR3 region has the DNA TGTGCCAGCAGCTCACAGGACTACCCGAACACCGGGGAGCTGTTTTTT. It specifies CASSSQDYPNTGELFF.

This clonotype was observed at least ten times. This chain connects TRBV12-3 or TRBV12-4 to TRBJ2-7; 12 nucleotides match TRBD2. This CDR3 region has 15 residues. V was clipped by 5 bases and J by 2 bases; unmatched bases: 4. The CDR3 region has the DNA TGTGCCAGCAGTCCATGGACTAGCGGGACCTACGAGCAGTACTTC. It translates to CASSPWTSGTYEQYF.

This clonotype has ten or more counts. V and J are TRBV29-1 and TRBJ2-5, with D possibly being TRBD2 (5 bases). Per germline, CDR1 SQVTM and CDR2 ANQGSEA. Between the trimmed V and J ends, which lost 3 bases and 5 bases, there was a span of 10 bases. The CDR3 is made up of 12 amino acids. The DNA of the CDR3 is TGCAGCGTTGAGTGGAGGTTCGAGACCCAGTACTTC. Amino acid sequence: CSVEWRFETQYF.

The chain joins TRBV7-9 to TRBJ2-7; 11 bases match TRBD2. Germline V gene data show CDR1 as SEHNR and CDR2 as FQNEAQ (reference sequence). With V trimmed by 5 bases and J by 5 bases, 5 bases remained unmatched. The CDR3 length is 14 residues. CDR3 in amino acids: CASSISGRADEQYF. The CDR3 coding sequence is TGTGCCAGCAGCATTAGCGGGAGGGCGGACGAGCAGTACTTC.

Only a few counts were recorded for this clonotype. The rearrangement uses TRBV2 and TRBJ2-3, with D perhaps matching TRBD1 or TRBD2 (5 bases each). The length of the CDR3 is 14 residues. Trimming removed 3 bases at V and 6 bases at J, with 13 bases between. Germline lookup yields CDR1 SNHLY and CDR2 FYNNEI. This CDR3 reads CASSDRGVMDTQYF. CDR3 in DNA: TGTGCCAGCAGTGACCGGGGCGTGATGGATACGCAGTATTTT.

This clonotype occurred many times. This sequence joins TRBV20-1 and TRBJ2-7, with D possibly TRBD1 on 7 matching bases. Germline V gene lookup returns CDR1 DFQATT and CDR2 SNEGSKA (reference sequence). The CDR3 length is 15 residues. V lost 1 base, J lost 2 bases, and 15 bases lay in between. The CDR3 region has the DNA TGCAGTGCTAGAGTTCGGGGGACAGCCGCCTACGAGCAGTACTTC. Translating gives CSARVRGTAAYEQYF.

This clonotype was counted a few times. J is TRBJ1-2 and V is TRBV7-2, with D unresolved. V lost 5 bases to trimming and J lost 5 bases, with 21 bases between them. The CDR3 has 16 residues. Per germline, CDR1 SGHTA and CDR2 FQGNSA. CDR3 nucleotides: TGTGCCAGCAGCCCCAGCCGACCGTCGTCTCGGTATGGCTACACCTTC. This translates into CASSPSRPSSRYGYTF.

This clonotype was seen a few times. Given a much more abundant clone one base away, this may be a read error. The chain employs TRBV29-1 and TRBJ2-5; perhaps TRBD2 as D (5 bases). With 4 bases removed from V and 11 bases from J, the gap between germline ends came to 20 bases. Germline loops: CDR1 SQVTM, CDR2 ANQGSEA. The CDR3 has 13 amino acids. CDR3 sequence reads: CSVGRGGYNEQYF. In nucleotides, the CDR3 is TGCAGCGTTGGACGCGGAGGCTACAATGAGCAGTACTTC.

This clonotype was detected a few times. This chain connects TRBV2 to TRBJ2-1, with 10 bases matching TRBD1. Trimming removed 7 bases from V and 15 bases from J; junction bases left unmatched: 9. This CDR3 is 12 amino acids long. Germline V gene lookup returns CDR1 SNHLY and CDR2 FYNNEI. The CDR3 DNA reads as TGTGCCAGCAATGACAGGGGGCTTGTAGGGTTCTTC. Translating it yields CASNDRGLVGFF.